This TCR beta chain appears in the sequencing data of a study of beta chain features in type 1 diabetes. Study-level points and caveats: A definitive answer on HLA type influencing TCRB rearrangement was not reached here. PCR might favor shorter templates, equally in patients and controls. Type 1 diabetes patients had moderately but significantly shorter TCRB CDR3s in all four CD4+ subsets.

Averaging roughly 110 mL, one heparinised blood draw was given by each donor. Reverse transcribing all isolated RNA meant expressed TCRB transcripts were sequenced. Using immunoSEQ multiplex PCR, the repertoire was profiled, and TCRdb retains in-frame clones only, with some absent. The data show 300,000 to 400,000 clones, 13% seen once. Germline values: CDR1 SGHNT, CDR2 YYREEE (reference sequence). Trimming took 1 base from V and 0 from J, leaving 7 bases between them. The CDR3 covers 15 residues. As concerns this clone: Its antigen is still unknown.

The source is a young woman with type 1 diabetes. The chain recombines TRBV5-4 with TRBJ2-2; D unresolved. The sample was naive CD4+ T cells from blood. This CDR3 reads CASSLFLANTGELFF. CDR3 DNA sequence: TGTGCCAGCAGCTTGTTTCTCGCGAACACCGGGGAGCTGTTTTTT.